This TCR beta chain came from a study of blood T cell repertoires in COVID-19. About the research overall: Acute and convalescent COVID-19 samples came from the United States, Italy and Spain. The analysed material was cDNA or gDNA that came from T cells, B-cell-depleted T cells, or PBMCs.

CDR3 length: 16 residues. V was pared by 3 bases and J by 0 bases, with 5 bases of the junction left unmatched. Germline V gene data show CDR1 as LGHNA and CDR2 as YNFKEQ. In the authors' methods: Nucleated cell counts were estimated from reference gene primer amplification. The table came from immunoSEQ multiplex PCR; TCRdb's copy has only in-frame clones and leaves some out. V, J and clone size were drawn from that table, and D and trimming were deduced from the DNA. The sample yields 150,000 to 200,000 clones, about four fifths seen once. Sequenced: peripheral blood. This sequence was found in a man between 65 and 85 years old with active or convalescent COVID-19. This chain links TRBV4-2 with TRBJ2-1; 7 nucleotides agree with TRBD2. This chain's CDR3 is CASSHSSGISYNEQFF. CDR3 nucleotide sequence: TGTGCCAGCAGCCACAGCAGCGGGATCTCCTACAATGAGCAGTTCTTC.